This section outlines one T cell receptor (beta chain) sequence together with its context. The data stem from a study of control samples from healthy donors and cancer patients. Some clones are missing from TCRdb's copy, which holds only in-frame ones; the method was immunoSEQ multiplex PCR. The sample shows under 200,000 clones, roughly 94% of them seen only once. Trimming cost V 7 bases and J 4 bases, with 13 bases left between them. CDR3 length: 14 residues. CDR1 is SEHNR, CDR2 FQNEAQ, per germline (reference sequence). The specimen was PBMCs. The rearrangement joins TRBV7-9 to TRBJ2-2; maybe TRBD1 (6 bases). The clonotype was recovered from a man in his 60s with colorectal cancer. This chain's CDR3 is CASKAGATTGELFF. In DNA form, the CDR3 reads TGTGCCAGCAAGGCAGGGGCGACCACCGGGGAGCTGTTTTTT. Full variable domain (rest looked up from reference TRBV7-9 and TRBJ2-2): DTGVSQNPRHKITKRGQNVTFRCDPISEHNRLYWYRQTLGQGPEFLTYFQNEAQLEKSRLLSDRFSAERPKGSFSTLEIQRTEQGDSAMYLCASKAGATTGELFFGEGSRLTVL.